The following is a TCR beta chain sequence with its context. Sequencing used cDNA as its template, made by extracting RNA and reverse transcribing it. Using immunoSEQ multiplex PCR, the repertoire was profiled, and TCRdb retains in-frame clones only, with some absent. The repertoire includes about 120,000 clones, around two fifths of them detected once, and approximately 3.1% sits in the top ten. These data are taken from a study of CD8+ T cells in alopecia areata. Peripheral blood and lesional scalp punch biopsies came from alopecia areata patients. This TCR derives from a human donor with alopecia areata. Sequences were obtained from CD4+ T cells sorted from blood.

This CDR3 is CASSFEARRSLDTQYF. The CDR3 DNA reads as TGTGCCAGCAGCTTCGAAGCGCGGAGGAGCCTAGATACGCAGTATTTT. This chain links TRBV7-2 with TRBJ2-3; a possible D gene is TRBD2 (5 bases). Trimming cost V 3 bases and J 5 bases, with 18 bases left between them. The CDR3 totals 16 residues. Germline V gene lookup returns CDR1 SGHTA and CDR2 FQGNSA. Supplemented by reference TRBV7-2 and TRBJ2-3, the full variable domain reads GAGVSQSPSNKVTEKGKDVELRCDPISGHTALYWYRQSLGQGLEFLIYFQGNSAPDKSGLPSDRFSAERTGGSVSTLTIQRTQQEDSAVYLCASSFEARRSLDTQYFGPGTRLTVL.